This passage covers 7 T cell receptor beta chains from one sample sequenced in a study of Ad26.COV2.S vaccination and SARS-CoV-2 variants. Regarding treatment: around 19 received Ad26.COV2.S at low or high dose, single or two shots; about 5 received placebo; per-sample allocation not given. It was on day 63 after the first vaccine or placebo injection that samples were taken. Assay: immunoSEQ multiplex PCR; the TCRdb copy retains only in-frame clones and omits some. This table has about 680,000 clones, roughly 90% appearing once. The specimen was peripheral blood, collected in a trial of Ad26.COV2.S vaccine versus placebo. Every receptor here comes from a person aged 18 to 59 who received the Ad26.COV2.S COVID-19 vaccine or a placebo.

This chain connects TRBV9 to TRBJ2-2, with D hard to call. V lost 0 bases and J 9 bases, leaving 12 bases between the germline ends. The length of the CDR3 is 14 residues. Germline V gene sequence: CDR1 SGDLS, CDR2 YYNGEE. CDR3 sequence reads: CASSVADGTRELFF. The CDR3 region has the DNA TGTGCCAGCAGCGTAGCGGACGGAACCCGGGAGCTGTTTTTT. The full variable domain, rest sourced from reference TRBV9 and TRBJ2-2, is DSGVTQTPKHLITATGQRVTLRCSPRSGDLSVYWYQQSLDQGLQFLIQYYNGEERAKGNILERFSAQQFPDLHSELNLSSLELGDSALYFCASSVADGTRELFFGEGSRLTVL.

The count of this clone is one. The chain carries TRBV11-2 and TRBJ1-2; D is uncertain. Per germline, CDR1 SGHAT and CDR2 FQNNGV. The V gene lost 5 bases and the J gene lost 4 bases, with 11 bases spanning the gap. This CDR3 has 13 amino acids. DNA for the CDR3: TGTGCCAGCAGCGGGGAGAATCCCTATGGCTACACCTTC. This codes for CASSGENPYGYTF.

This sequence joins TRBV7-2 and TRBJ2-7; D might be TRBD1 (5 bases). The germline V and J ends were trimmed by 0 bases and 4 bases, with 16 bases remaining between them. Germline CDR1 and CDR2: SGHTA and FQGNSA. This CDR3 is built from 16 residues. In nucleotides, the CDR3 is TGTGCCAGCAGCTTAGCAGGTCAGGGTCTTGGGTACGAGCAGTACTTC. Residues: CASSLAGQGLGYEQYF.

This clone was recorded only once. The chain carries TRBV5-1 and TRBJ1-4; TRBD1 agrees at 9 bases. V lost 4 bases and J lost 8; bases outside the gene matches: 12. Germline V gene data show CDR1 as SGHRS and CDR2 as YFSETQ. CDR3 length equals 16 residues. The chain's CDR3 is CASSVGNTGGGEKLFF. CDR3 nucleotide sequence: TGCGCCAGCAGCGTTGGAAATACAGGGGGCGGGGAAAAACTGTTTTTT.

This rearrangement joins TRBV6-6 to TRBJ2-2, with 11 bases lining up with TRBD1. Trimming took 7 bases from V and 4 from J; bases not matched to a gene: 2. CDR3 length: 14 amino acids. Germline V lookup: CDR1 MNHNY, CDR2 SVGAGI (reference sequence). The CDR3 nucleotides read TGTGCCAGCATCGGGACAGGGGGCACCGGGGAGCTGTTTTTT. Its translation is CASIGTGGTGELFF.

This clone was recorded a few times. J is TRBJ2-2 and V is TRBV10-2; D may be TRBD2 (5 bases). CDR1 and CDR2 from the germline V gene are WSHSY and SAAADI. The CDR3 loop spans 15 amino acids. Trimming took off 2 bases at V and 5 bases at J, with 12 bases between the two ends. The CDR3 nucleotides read TGCGCCAGCAGTGAGGTGGAAGGCGGGACCGGGGAGCTGTTTTTT. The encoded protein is CASSEVEGGTGELFF.

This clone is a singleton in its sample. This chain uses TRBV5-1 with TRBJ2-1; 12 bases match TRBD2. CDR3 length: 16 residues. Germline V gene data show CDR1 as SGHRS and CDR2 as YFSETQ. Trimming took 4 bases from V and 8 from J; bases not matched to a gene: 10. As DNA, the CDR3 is TGCGCCAGCAGCCCAACTAGCGGGGGGCCGGGGGATGAGCAGTTCTTC. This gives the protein CASSPTSGGPGDEQFF.